This T cell receptor (beta chain) was retrieved from a study of blood T cell repertoires in COVID-19. Only in-frame clones appear in the TCRdb table, and some are missing; sequencing was by immunoSEQ multiplex PCR. The sample records hundreds of thousands of clones, around nine tenths being singletons. This clone was seen a single time. The CDR3 has 13 amino acids. V dropped 2 bases and J dropped 7 bases, with 9 bases sitting between them. Germline V gene lookup returns CDR1 SEHNR and CDR2 FQNEAQ (reference sequence). Material for sequencing was peripheral blood. The source is a man between 70 and 80 years old with acute or convalescent COVID-19. V gene TRBV7-9 combines with J gene TRBJ1-5; D ambiguous. The CDR3, as DNA: TGTGCCAGCAGCTTAAGTCGGGAACAGCCCCAGCATTTT. Amino acids: CASSLSREQPQHF.